Below, 17 T cell receptor beta chains from the same sample are listed, as sequenced in a study of cytomegalovirus exposure and HLA in healthy donors. In the PCR, 60 Vbeta and 13 Jbeta primers were used. Sequencing was performed with immunoSEQ multiplex PCR; in TCRdb, only in-frame clones are kept and a portion is missing. The sample has tens of thousands of clones; around 80% are singletons. Sequencing input: PBMCs. Receptors originate from a woman between 25 and 40 years old in good health and CMV-seronegative.

The chain has TRBV5-1 and TRBJ2-5; tentatively, D is TRBD2 (5 bases). The CDR3 is 16 residues long. With 0 bases removed from V and 0 bases from J, the gap between germline ends came to 12 bases. Per the germline V gene, CDR1 is SGHRS and CDR2 is YFSETQ. CDR3 sequence: CASSLAGGGNQETQYF. The DNA for the CDR3 is TGCGCCAGCAGCTTGGCCGGTGGAGGCAACCAAGAGACCCAGTACTTC.

This sequence joins TRBV6-5 and TRBJ2-7, with TRBD1 matching 8 bases. J lost 1 base, V lost 6 bases, and 8 bases had no gene match. The germline V gene has CDR1 MNHEY and CDR2 SVGAGI. This CDR3 comprises 15 residues. In DNA form, the CDR3 reads TGTGCCAGCAGACCGGGACAGGCCCCGTCCTACGAGCAGTACTTC. Translated: CASRPGQAPSYEQYF.

This chain uses TRBV11-2 with TRBJ2-1, with 7 nucleotides matching TRBD2. Trimming cost V 7 bases and J 7 bases; bases outside gene matches: 13. CDR1 SGHAT and CDR2 FQNNGV come from the germline V gene. This CDR3 spans 15 amino acids. CDR3 loop: CASNVGGGGRNEQFF. Here the CDR3 DNA reads TGTGCCAGCAATGTCGGCGGCGGGGGTAGAAATGAGCAGTTCTTC.

The rearrangement links TRBV6-6 to TRBJ1-2; D perhaps matches TRBD1 (5 bases). CDR1 and CDR2 from the germline V gene are MNHNY and SVGAGI (reference sequence). This CDR3 spans 12 amino acids. The V gene lost 3 bases and the J gene lost 8 bases, with 10 bases spanning the gap. CDR3: CASSYTNRGYTF. Here the CDR3 DNA reads TGTGCCAGCAGTTATACTAACAGGGGCTACACCTTC.

The rearrangement uses TRBV30 and TRBJ1-5, with 9 bases matching TRBD1. V gave up 3 bases and J gave up 10 bases; unmatched junction bases: 10. The CDR3 runs 14 residues. Germline-derived CDR1 and CDR2 are GTSNPN and SVGIG (reference sequence). The CDR3 loop reads CAWREGQGHDPQHF. The CDR3 DNA is TGTGCCTGGAGGGAGGGACAGGGTCACGATCCCCAGCATTTT.

The chain uses TRBV9 and TRBJ1-3; no clear D. Trimming shortened V by 2 bases and J by 0 bases, and 9 bases separated the two germline ends. There are 15 residues in the CDR3. Germline V gene data show CDR1 as SGDLS and CDR2 as YYNGEE. Written as DNA, the CDR3 is TGTGCCAGCAGCGTGGAGGGATACTCTGGAAACACCATATATTTT. Encoded protein: CASSVEGYSGNTIYF.

The chain couples TRBV7-8 to TRBJ1-2; 8 bases align to TRBD1. The V gene's germline CDR1 is SGHVS and CDR2 FQNEAQ. Trimming took 3 bases from V and 4 from J; bases not matched to a gene: 1. This CDR3 contains 13 residues. CDR3 amino acids: CASSLDRAYGYTF. CDR3 in DNA: TGTGCCAGCAGCTTGGACAGGGCCTATGGCTACACCTTC. The entire variable domain, with the rest obtained from reference TRBV7-8 and TRBJ1-2, is as follows: GAGVSQSPRYKVAKRGQDVALRCDPISGHVSLFWYQQALGQGPEFLTYFQNEAQLDKSGLPSDRFFAERPEGSVSTLKIQRTQQEDSAVYLCASSLDRAYGYTFGSGTRLTVV.

This chain joins TRBV18 and TRBJ1-5; maybe TRBD1 (5 bases). V was trimmed by 4 bases and J by 9 bases, leaving 10 bases between them. Germline V gene data show CDR1 as KGHSH and CDR2 as LQKENI. The CDR3 extends over 12 amino acids. CDR3 DNA: TGTGCCAGCTCACGCGGGAGGGGGCCCCAGCATTTT. This translates into CASSRGRGPQHF.

The genes are TRBV7-9 and TRBJ2-5; 9 bases are a match to TRBD1. Gene TRBJ2-7 matches the end of the DNA better, so the J call may be wrong. This CDR3 comprises 14 residues. The germline CDR1 and CDR2 sequences are SEHNR and FQNEAQ (reference sequence). CDR3: CASSLGTGVYEQYF. CDR3 bases: TGTGCCAGCAGCTTAGGGACAGGGGTCTACGAGCAGTACTTC.

The chain recombines TRBV20-1 with TRBJ1-2, with D unresolved. Germline V gene lookup returns CDR1 DFQATT and CDR2 SNEGSKA (reference sequence). The ends were cut back, 3 bases at V and 7 bases at J, with 9 bases in the middle. The CDR3 loop spans 11 amino acids. The CDR3 protein is CSASKTVGYTF. The CDR3 nucleotides are TGCAGTGCTAGTAAAACTGTTGGCTACACCTTC.

The V call is TRBV10-3, the J call TRBJ2-7, with TRBD2 matching over 9 bases. V was clipped by 0 bases and J by 3 bases; unmatched bases: 12. Germline CDR1 reads ENHRY; CDR2 reads SYGVKD. The CDR3 totals 18 residues. The CDR3 loop is CAISESGGSGGLIYEQYF. CDR3 DNA: TGTGCCATCAGTGAGTCAGGTGGCAGCGGGGGGCTAATCTACGAGCAGTACTTC.

The chain is built from TRBV7-9 and TRBJ2-1, with 11 bases identical to TRBD2. The CDR3 is 15 amino acids. CDR1 and CDR2 from the germline V gene are SEHNR and FQNEAQ (reference sequence). The J segment lost 5 bases and the V segment lost 0 bases, leaving 0 bases of the junction unmatched. As DNA, the CDR3 is TGTGCCAGCAGCTTAGCACTAGCGGGGGACAATGAGCAGTTCTTC. It codes for CASSLALAGDNEQFF. The variable domain in full, completed from reference TRBV7-9 and TRBJ2-1, reads DTGVSQNPRHKITKRGQNVTFRCDPISEHNRLYWYRQTLGQGPEFLTYFQNEAQLEKSRLLSDRFSAERPKGSFSTLEIQRTEQGDSAMYLCASSLALAGDNEQFFGPGTRLTVL.

The gene calls are TRBV6-1 and TRBJ1-5; D possibly corresponds to TRBD1 (6 bases). Germline V gene lookup returns CDR1 MNHNS and CDR2 SASEGT. Trimming removed 7 bases at V and 7 bases at J, with 14 bases between. This CDR3 region has 13 residues. For the CDR3, the DNA is TGTGCCAGCAAGGGGGGGAGGGACCAGCCCCAGCATTTT. It encodes CASKGGRDQPQHF.

This clone was found once. The rearrangement joins TRBV19 to TRBJ1-2; D may be TRBD1 (5 bases). The germline V gene has CDR1 LNHDA and CDR2 SQIVND (reference sequence). The CDR3 extends over 18 amino acids. V dropped 6 bases and J dropped 0 bases, with 23 bases sitting between them. CDR3 region: CASRSAGQGLLANYGYTF. CDR3 in DNA: TGTGCCAGTAGATCGGCGGGGCAGGGCCTTTTAGCTAACTATGGCTACACCTTC.

The chain carries TRBV7-2 and TRBJ2-1; 7 bases map to TRBD2. V shed 8 bases and J 2 bases; nucleotides not matched to a gene: 12. Germline V gene sequence: CDR1 SGHTA, CDR2 FQGNSA. The CDR3 is made up of 16 amino acids. DNA of the CDR3: TGTGCCAGCTGTTTAGTGGGGGGGAAGGCCTACAATGAGCAGTTCTTC. Its translation is CASCLVGGKAYNEQFF.

In its sample, this clone was seen a few times. V is TRBV4-3 and J is TRBJ2-4; TRBD2 matches at 11 bases. V gave up 0 bases and J gave up 3 bases; unmatched junction bases: 1. This CDR3 is built from 16 residues. The V gene's germline CDR1 is LGHNA and CDR2 YSLEER. The CDR3 DNA sequence: TGCGCCAGCAGCCAAGAACTAGCGGGAGTCAAAAACATTCAGTACTTC. Its protein product is CASSQELAGVKNIQYF.

CDR3 coding DNA: TGCGCCAGCAGTCAATGGGGGACAGGGGCTGCTGGGGCCAACGTCCTGACTTTC. Protein product: CASSQWGTGAAGANVLTF. This chain uses TRBV23-1 with TRBJ2-6, with 10 bases aligning to TRBD1. TRBV23-1 falls under the ORF class, with uncertain function. CDR3 size: 18 residues. With V trimmed by 1 base and J by 2 bases, 5 bases remained unmatched.